Listed here is a single T cell receptor (beta chain). It is likely a read error, because the conserved phenylalanine at the end of the CDR3 is missing. Germline V gene lookup returns CDR1 MNHEY and CDR2 SVGAGI. Trimming took 10 bases from V and 2 from J, leaving 14 bases between them. This CDR3 has 13 amino acids. TCRdb redid the calling of the RT-PCR reads with MiXCR, one entry per CDR3 protein. In the table there are more than 600,000 distinct CDR3 sequences, 11% to 15% of which are singletons. This chain links TRBV6-5 with TRBJ2-5; D gene ambiguous. Sequenced material: memory CD4+ T cells from blood. This receptor was identified in a female donor in good health, serving as a healthy control. The chain's CDR3 is CATRLVLQETQYS. CDR3 coding DNA: TGTGCCACCAGGCTAGTGCTACAAGAGACCCAGTACTCC.